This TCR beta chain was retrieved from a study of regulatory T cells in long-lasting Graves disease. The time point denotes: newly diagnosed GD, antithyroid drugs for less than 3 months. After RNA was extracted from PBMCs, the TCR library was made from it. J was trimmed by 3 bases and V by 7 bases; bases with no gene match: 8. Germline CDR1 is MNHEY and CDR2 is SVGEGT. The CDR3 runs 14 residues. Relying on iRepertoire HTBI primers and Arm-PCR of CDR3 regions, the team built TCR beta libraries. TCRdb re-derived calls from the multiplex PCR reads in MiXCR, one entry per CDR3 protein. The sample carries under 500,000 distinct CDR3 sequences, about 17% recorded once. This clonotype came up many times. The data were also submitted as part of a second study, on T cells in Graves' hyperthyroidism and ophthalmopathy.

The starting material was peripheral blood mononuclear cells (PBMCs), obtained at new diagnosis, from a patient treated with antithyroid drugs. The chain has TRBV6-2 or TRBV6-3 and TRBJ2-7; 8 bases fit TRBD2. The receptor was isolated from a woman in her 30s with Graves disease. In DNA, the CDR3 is TGTGCCAGCACCAACGGGGGGGATTTCTACGAGCAGTACTTC. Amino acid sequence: CASTNGGDFYEQYF.